One and the same sample provided the 21 T cell receptor beta chains below, sequenced in a study of Tregs in tolerant kidney transplant recipients. Sequencing was performed with immunoSEQ multiplex PCR; in TCRdb, only in-frame clones are kept and a portion is missing. In total, the table holds 12,000 to 15,000 clones. Related graft donors supplied nonmyeloablative bone marrow transplants, and mixed chimerism was transient. Sequencing was performed on CD4+ T cells from blood (PBMCs), taken 12 months after the transplant. The receptor source for this set is a human patient who received a combined kidney and bone marrow transplant. T cells may partly derive from the graft donor.

Turning to this clone: The read is 3 residues too short to cover the CDR3 end, so that end is filled in from the germline J gene. The V gene is TRBV20-1, the J gene TRBJ2-4; 10 nucleotides agree with TRBD1. Per the germline V gene, CDR1 is DFQATT and CDR2 is SNEGSKA (reference sequence). V lost 2 bases and J lost 1; bases outside the gene matches: 8. CDR3 length: 17 amino acids. The CDR3 here is CSARQGQGVVAKNIQYF. Partial CDR3 DNA: TGCAGTGCTAGACAAGGACAGGGGGTTGTTGCCAAAAACATT.

Concerning this clone: The read terminates 3 residues before the CDR3 end, so the remaining end is supplied by the germline J gene. The rearrangement joins TRBV12-5 to TRBJ1-2; D unresolved. The CDR3 contains 13 residues. The V and J ends lost 10 bases and 6 bases respectively, with 18 bases between them. Germline loops: CDR1 LGHNT, CDR2 FRNRAP. This CDR3 reads CAKRAPSTNGYTF. Incomplete CDR3 DNA: TGTGCTAAGCGGGCCCCATCAACCAATGGC.

With regard to this clone: Read data end 3 residues before the CDR3 end; the end is taken from the germline J gene. The chain couples TRBV20-1 to TRBJ2-7; TRBD2 aligns across 11 bases. V lost 5 bases to trimming and J lost 3 bases; unmatched junction nucleotides: 3. Germline V gene sequence: CDR1 DFQATT, CDR2 SNEGSKA (reference sequence). The CDR3 spans 13 residues. CDR3 sequence reads: CSAGLAGGYEQYF. Incomplete CDR3 DNA: TGCAGTGCTGGCCTAGCGGGAGGCTACGAG.

Remarks on this clone: The read gets to within 3 residues of the CDR3 end, and the germline J gene fills in the rest. The chain employs TRBV29-1 and TRBJ1-2; weak D call: TRBD1 (5 bases). CDR1 and CDR2 from the germline V gene are SQVTM and ANQGSEA. This CDR3 is built from 10 residues. Trimming cost V 6 bases and J 7 bases, with 9 bases left between them. CDR3 DNA (partial): TGCAGCGTCCGGACACCTGGC. Translation gives CSVRTPG. The entire CDR3 protein is CSVRTPGYTF.

As for this clone: The CDR3 end lies 3 residues beyond the end of the read and is filled in from the germline J gene. This chain links TRBV20-1 with TRBJ2-1; D is uncertain. This CDR3 spans 14 amino acids. Germline CDR1 and CDR2: DFQATT and SNEGSKA (reference sequence). The V end was cut by 1 base, the J end by 8 bases, with 15 bases between. The CDR3 spells CSARVLGPRHEQFF. The sequenced CDR3 bases are TGCAGTGCTAGAGTCCTAGGCCCTCGGCATGAG.

With respect to this clone: The read is 3 residues too short to cover the CDR3 end, so that end is filled in from the germline J gene. V gene TRBV7-9 combines with J gene TRBJ1-5; tentative D call: TRBD1 (5 bases). Trimming shortened V by 7 bases and J by 2 bases, and 9 bases separated the two germline ends. The germline V gene has CDR1 SEHNR and CDR2 FQNEAQ (reference sequence). The length of the CDR3 is 13 residues. The chain's CDR3 is CASTGGGNQPQHF. The sequenced CDR3 bases are TGTGCCAGCACCGGAGGGGGCAATCAGCCC.

Concerning this clone itself: From the germline J gene comes the end of the CDR3, since the read stops 3 residues before it. The chain joins TRBV7-6 to TRBJ2-7; 8 bases are a match to TRBD1. This CDR3 comprises 14 residues. J lost 1 base, V lost 1 base, and 0 bases had no gene match. The V gene's germline CDR1 is SGHVS and CDR2 FNYEAQ. CDR3 loop: CASSLGTGSYEQYF. Incomplete CDR3 DNA: TGTGCCAGCAGCTTAGGGACAGGGTCCTACGAG.

The CDR3 sequence is CASSQLKATGTSNNEQFF. The sequenced CDR3 bases are TGTGCCAGCTCACAGCTTAAAGCAACAGGGACCTCTAACAATGAG. J is TRBJ2-1 and V is TRBV18, with a tentative D call TRBD1 (6 bases). The read ends 3 residues shy of where the CDR3 ends; the end is completed using the germline J gene. This CDR3 region has 18 residues. The V and J ends lost 4 bases and 5 bases respectively, with 24 bases between them. The V gene's germline CDR1 is KGHSH and CDR2 LQKENI.

As to this clone: The read terminates 3 residues ahead of where the CDR3 ends, so the germline J gene completes it. This chain links TRBV7-9 with TRBJ1-6; unclear D gene. CDR3 length equals 13 residues. Trimming removed 5 bases from V and 12 bases from J, with 14 bases in between. Germline CDR1 and CDR2: SEHNR and FQNEAQ (reference sequence). The sequenced part of the CDR3 DNA is TGTGCCAGCAGCCCAACGGCGGTGGGACCC. It specifies CASSPTAVGP. The CDR3 in its entirety is CASSPTAVGPLHF.

As regards this clone: Read coverage stops 3 residues before the CDR3 terminus; the germline J gene supplies the remainder. This chain links TRBV5-1 with TRBJ1-4; D ambiguous. The ends were cut back, 0 bases at V and 3 bases at J, with 9 bases in the middle. The germline CDR1 and CDR2 sequences are SGHRS and YFSETQ. The CDR3 runs 15 residues. Incomplete CDR3 DNA: TGCGCCAGCAGCTTGGCCGGGGTGGCTAATGAAAAA. It encodes CASSLAGVANEK. The complete CDR3 reads CASSLAGVANEKLFF.

Notes on this clone: The CDR3 end is not reached by the read, which stops 3 residues before it; the germline J gene fills it in. The V and J genes are TRBV2 and TRBJ1-1; D is perhaps TRBD1 (5 bases). CDR3 length: 14 amino acids. The germline V gene encodes CDR1 SNHLY and CDR2 FYNNEI. V was cut by 1 base and J by 0 bases, with 6 bases left in between. The CDR3 spells CASSEEGLNTEAFF. The CDR3 bases that were read are TGTGCCAGCAGTGAAGAGGGGTTGAACACTGAA. Full variable domain (rest looked up from reference TRBV2 and TRBJ1-1): EPEVTQTPSHQVTQMGQEVILRCVPISNHLYFYWYRQILGQKVEFLVSFYNNEISEKSEIFDDQFSVERPDGSNFTLKIRSTKLEDSAMYFCASSEEGLNTEAFFGQGTRLTVV.

The chain's CDR3 is CASSPWGQGGVRAETQYF. The sequenced CDR3 bases are TGTGCCAGCAGCCCCTGGGGGCAGGGCGGAGTAAGAGCCGAGACC. The gene calls are TRBV13 and TRBJ2-5; D may be TRBD1 (6 bases). The read stops 3 residues short of the end of the CDR3; the missing end is completed from the germline J gene. Germline-derived CDR1 and CDR2 are PRHDT and FYEKMQ (reference sequence). The CDR3 has 18 residues. Trimming left V 5 bases short and J 5 bases short, with 27 bases between.

In the case of this clone: The CDR3 end is not reached by the read, which stops 3 residues before it; the germline J gene fills it in. The gene calls are TRBV30 and TRBJ1-6, with a weak D call TRBD1 (5 bases). The CDR3 runs to 13 residues. Germline assignment: CDR1 GTSNPN and CDR2 SVGIG (reference sequence). V was trimmed by 6 bases and J by 7 bases, leaving 13 bases between them. The CDR3 is CACSGLRNSPLHF. CDR3 bases read: TGTGCCTGCTCAGGGCTCAGGAATTCACCC.

Concerning this clone: The read finishes 3 residues shy of the CDR3 end, and the germline J gene is used to complete it. The rearrangement joins TRBV28 to TRBJ2-7; 8 bases are a match to TRBD2. Germline CDR1 is MDHEN and CDR2 is SYDVKM. Losses at the gene ends were 7 bases for V and 3 bases for J; bases not matched to a gene: 5. The CDR3 runs 13 residues. The chain's CDR3 is CASMAGGYYEQYF. The CDR3 DNA, read in part, is TGTGCCAGCATGGCGGGGGGTTACTACGAG.

The sequenced part of the CDR3 DNA is TGTGCCAGCAGCGTATTCCAAGCGGAGATATCCGGGGAG. Its protein is CASSVFQAEISGE. In full, the CDR3 is CASSVFQAEISGELFF. The genes are TRBV9 and TRBJ2-2; D is possibly TRBD2 (5 bases). The read falls 3 residues short of the CDR3 end, and the missing part is taken from the germline J gene. V lost 1 base and J lost 6, with 16 bases in between. This CDR3 has 16 amino acids. CDR1 SGDLS and CDR2 YYNGEE come from the germline V gene.

Considering frequency, this clone is medium-sized. The read ends 3 residues shy of where the CDR3 ends; the end is completed using the germline J gene. The chain joins TRBV4-2 to TRBJ1-5; tentatively, D is TRBD1 (5 bases). CDR1 and CDR2 (germline): LGHNA, YNFKEQ. V gave up 0 bases and J gave up 3 bases, with 15 bases separating them. This CDR3 spans 17 amino acids. The DNA read from the CDR3 is TGTGCCAGCAGCCAAGAGGGCAGGGAAACGGACAATCAGCCC. Its protein product is CASSQEGRETDNQP. The entire CDR3 protein reads CASSQEGRETDNQPQHF.

Of note for this clone: The CDR3 end falls 3 residues outside the read, so it is completed with the germline J gene. The V gene is TRBV10-3, the J gene TRBJ2-2; 8 bases map to TRBD1. The germline CDR1 and CDR2 sequences are ENHRY and SYGVKD. The CDR3 is 16 residues long. V shed 5 bases and J 3 bases; nucleotides not matched to a gene: 8. The CDR3 DNA, read in part, is TGTGCCATCAGTATCCCGGGACAGGCGTACACCGGGGAG. Its protein is CAISIPGQAYTGE. The whole CDR3 protein reads CAISIPGQAYTGELFF.

Judged by frequency, this clone is medium-sized. The sequenced fragment ends 3 residues before the CDR3 boundary, so the rest is inferred from the germline J gene. The chain is built from TRBV19 and TRBJ2-5; D call uncertain. The CDR3 totals 13 residues. V was clipped by 3 bases and J by 2 bases, with 7 bases between them. Germline V gives CDR1 LNHDA, CDR2 SQIVND (reference sequence). CDR3 amino acids: CASSMAQQETQYF. CDR3 DNA, as far as it was read: TGTGCCAGTAGTATGGCACAGCAAGAGACC.

In the case of this clone: The read gets to within 3 residues of the CDR3 end, and the germline J gene fills in the rest. The chain employs TRBV20-1 and TRBJ2-3; 7 positions agree with TRBD2. The CDR3 is made up of 14 amino acids. V was pared by 5 bases and J by 4 bases, with 9 bases of the junction left unmatched. CDR1 and CDR2 (germline): DFQATT, SNEGSKA (reference sequence). The part of the CDR3 DNA that was read is TGCAGTGCTCCTCAAGCGGGACTCGCAGATACG. Translation gives CSAPQAGLADT. The full CDR3 protein reads CSAPQAGLADTQYF.

Comments on this clone: The read ends 3 residues shy of where the CDR3 ends; the end is completed using the germline J gene. The chain links TRBV18 to TRBJ2-3; D is unclear. The germline CDR1 and CDR2 sequences are KGHSH and LQKENI. V gave up 1 base and J gave up 3 bases, with 8 bases separating them. The CDR3 consists of 14 residues. The DNA read from the CDR3 is TGTGCCAGCTCACCACTGTACAGAACAGATACG. This sequence encodes CASSPLYRTDT. From start to end, the CDR3 is CASSPLYRTDTQYF.

Notes on this clone: The DNA ends 3 residues before the CDR3 does, and the rest of the CDR3 is filled in from the germline J gene. This sequence joins TRBV5-6 and TRBJ1-2, with 9 bases lining up with TRBD1. The CDR3 spans 12 residues. The germline V gene encodes CDR1 SGHDT and CDR2 YYEEEE. CDR3 protein: CASSLTGGGYTF. Incomplete CDR3 DNA: TGTGCCAGCAGCTTGACAGGGGGCGGC.